One sample yielded the 15 T cell receptor beta chains listed below, sequenced in a study of OX40 agonist ivuxolimab in advanced cancers. TCRdb keeps only in-frame clones here, not all; method: immunoSEQ multiplex PCR. The sample holds around 60,000 clones, over 65% seen once. The sample here was CD4+ or CD8+ T cells sorted from blood, taken in a trial of the OX40 agonist ivuxolimab. These receptors were obtained from an adult with an advanced solid tumor such as melanoma, head and neck, liver or kidney cancer.

The chain joins TRBV5-1 to TRBJ1-3; weak D call: TRBD1 (5 bases). The CDR3 sequence is 14 residues long. The V end was cut by 2 bases, the J end by 8 bases, with 14 bases between. Germline V gene data show CDR1 as SGHRS and CDR2 as YFSETQ. The DNA of the CDR3 is TGCGCCAGCAGCTTCGACAGACGGTTTGACACCATATATTTT. This codes for CASSFDRRFDTIYF.

The chain has TRBV2 and TRBJ1-5; D is possibly TRBD1 (5 bases). CDR1 and CDR2 from the germline V gene are SNHLY and FYNNEI. The CDR3 totals 15 residues. V was cut by 5 bases and J by 2 bases, with 13 bases left in between. This CDR3 reads CASSKIGEGNQPQHF. In nucleotides, the CDR3 is TGTGCCAGCAGTAAGATAGGGGAGGGCAATCAGCCCCAGCATTTT.

This CDR3 reads CAWSGQYEQYF. The CDR3 nucleotides are TGTGCCTGGAGTGGGCAGTACGAGCAGTACTTC. J is TRBJ2-5 and V is TRBV30; D not resolved. The J call may be in error: the DNA end matches TRBJ2-7 better. The CDR3 runs to 11 residues. Germline values: CDR1 GTSNPN, CDR2 SVGIG (reference sequence).

CDR3 DNA sequence: TGTGCCAGCAGTTTGACAGGAAGCTCCTACGAGCAGTACTTC. It yields the protein CASSLTGSSYEQYF. The rearrangement links TRBV28 to TRBJ2-7; possibly TRBD1 for D (6 bases). Germline V CDR1 and CDR2: MDHEN, SYDVKM. The CDR3 spans 14 residues. V was trimmed by 3 bases and J by 0 bases, leaving 9 bases between them.

The chain couples TRBV7-9 to TRBJ2-7, with 11 bases fitting TRBD1. J was trimmed by 7 bases and V by 6 bases; bases with no gene match: 11. Looked up from germline, CDR1 is SEHNR and CDR2 is FQNEAQ (reference sequence). The length of the CDR3 is 15 residues. CDR3 region: CASRGLGQGAGEQYF. The CDR3 bases are TGTGCCAGCAGGGGACTAGGACAGGGGGCCGGAGAGCAGTACTTC.

The gene calls are TRBV29-1 and TRBJ1-1, with D perhaps TRBD1 (6 bases). CDR1 and CDR2 (germline): SQVTM, ANQGSEA. The CDR3 length is 12 residues. V dropped 7 bases and J dropped 4 bases, with 13 bases sitting between them. This CDR3 is CSATGWATEAFF. The CDR3 DNA reads as TGCAGCGCTACAGGGTGGGCCACTGAAGCTTTCTTT.

The gene calls are TRBV5-1 and TRBJ2-1, with TRBD2 identical over 10 bases. The CDR3 runs to 16 residues. The J segment lost 4 bases and the V segment lost 3 bases, leaving 7 bases of the junction unmatched. Per the germline V gene, CDR1 is SGHRS and CDR2 is YFSETQ. The CDR3 loop reads CASSSGGLAAYNEQFF. Here the CDR3 DNA reads TGCGCCAGCAGCTCCGGAGGACTAGCGGCGTACAATGAGCAGTTCTTC.

This sequence joins TRBV7-2 and TRBJ2-3; no reliable D call. The germline V gene encodes CDR1 SGHTA and CDR2 FQGNSA. The CDR3 covers 13 residues. V shed 1 base and J shed 4 bases, with 6 bases lying between them. The CDR3 nucleotides read TGTGCCAGCAGCTTAGGAGTCCCAGATACGCAGTATTTT. Residues: CASSLGVPDTQYF.

V and J are TRBV9 and TRBJ1-2, with D tentatively TRBD1 (5 bases). Germline values: CDR1 SGDLS, CDR2 YYNGEE. Between the trimmed V and J ends, which lost 3 bases and 6 bases, there was a span of 9 bases. CDR3 size: 12 residues. CDR3 in amino acids: CASSAAGHGYTF. CDR3 nucleotide sequence: TGTGCCAGCAGCGCCGCAGGGCATGGCTACACCTTC.

The gene calls are TRBV11-3 and TRBJ2-7, with D perhaps matching TRBD2 (5 bases). The CDR3 is 15 residues long. The V gene lost 5 bases and the J gene lost 0 bases, with 14 bases spanning the gap. CDR1 is SGHNT, CDR2 YENEEA, per germline. The CDR3 DNA is TGTGCCAGCAGCGGTCGGTACCGGGGCTCCTACGAGCAGTACTTC. Translating gives CASSGRYRGSYEQYF. The whole variable domain, remainder taken from reference TRBV11-3 and TRBJ2-7, is EAGVVQSPRYKIIEKKQPVAFWCNPISGHNTLYWYLQNLGQGPELLIRYENEEAVDDSQLPKDRFSAERLKGVDSTLKIQPAELGDSAVYLCASSGRYRGSYEQYFGPGTRLTVT.

This clone appeared a single time. This sequence joins TRBV27 and TRBJ1-2; D uncertain. Germline-derived CDR1 and CDR2 are MNHEY and SMNVEV (reference sequence). This CDR3 has 13 residues. V was pared by 4 bases and J by 6 bases, with 12 bases between. CDR3 sequence reads: CASSWTGLDGYTF. The CDR3 region has the DNA TGTGCCAGCAGTTGGACCGGGTTGGATGGCTACACCTTC.

J is TRBJ2-3 and V is TRBV11-2; tentative D call: TRBD2 (6 bases). Germline loops: CDR1 SGHAT, CDR2 FQNNGV. V gave up 5 bases and J gave up 3 bases, with 15 bases separating them. This CDR3 is built from 15 residues. This CDR3 reads CASSARRGSTDTQYF. Here the CDR3 DNA reads TGTGCCAGCAGCGCCAGGCGGGGATCAACAGATACGCAGTATTTT.

The CDR3 region has the DNA TGTGCCCGCCAGGCAACGAACACCGGGGAGCTGTTTTTT. The encoded protein is CARQATNTGELFF. The chain employs TRBV11-2 and TRBJ2-2; no clear D gene. The CDR3 runs to 13 residues. V shed 11 bases and J shed 0 bases, with 10 bases lying between them. Germline V gives CDR1 SGHAT, CDR2 FQNNGV.

V and J are TRBV6-1 and TRBJ1-2; the D is unclear. Germline loops: CDR1 MNHNS, CDR2 SASEGT. The CDR3 is 12 residues long. V was pared by 0 bases and J by 8 bases, with 7 bases between. The CDR3 here is CASSEALGGYTF. The CDR3 bases are TGTGCCAGCAGTGAAGCGCTGGGAGGCTACACCTTC.

The V call is TRBV27, the J call TRBJ1-6; D may be TRBD1 (5 bases). Germline CDR1 is MNHEY and CDR2 is SMNVEV (reference sequence). The V and J ends lost 5 bases and 7 bases respectively, with 18 bases between them. This CDR3 is 16 amino acids long. CDR3 DNA: TGTGCCAGCAGTATCCAGGGACCGATACGCAATTCACCCCTCCACTTT. It translates to CASSIQGPIRNSPLHF.